The present T cell receptor beta chain was sequenced within a study of blood T cell repertoires in COVID-19. V shed 0 bases, J shed 0 bases, and the junction held 17 bases outside the gene matches. This CDR3 has 21 residues. CDR1 is SGDLS, CDR2 YYNGEE, per germline. Produced via immunoSEQ multiplex PCR; TCRdb's table is partial and in-frame only. This repertoire shows roughly 100,000 clones, 87% found once; its top ten account for under 2.5%. What was sequenced was peripheral blood. V usage is TRBV9 and J usage is TRBJ1-4; TRBD1 matches 7 bases. This receptor was obtained from a man aged 45-60 years with active COVID-19. The CDR3 sequence: CASSVDQIGTATLATNEKLFF. As DNA, the CDR3 is TGTGCCAGCAGCGTAGACCAAATAGGGACAGCTACTCTAGCAACTAATGAAAAACTGTTTTTT.